The entry that follows covers one TCR beta chain sequence. Its antigen is currently not known. No much larger clone is present one base from it, and per-base qualities are unavailable. Library method: the immunoSEQ multiplex PCR assay. For the multiplex PCR, a mixture combining 60 forward primers for TCR Vbeta segments and 13 reverse primers for TCR Jbeta segments was used. Amplification of the CDR3 region of rearranged TCR beta genes was performed with a multiplex PCR assay on genomic DNA. The amplified TCR beta libraries were sequenced on the Illumina HiSeq System as 87-base-pair reads. Under the source paper's analysis protocol: Across the roughly 640 repertoires, a later analysis counted tens of millions of unique TCR beta chains, about 10 million of which were shared by at least two donors. A nearest-neighbor algorithm error-corrected the raw reads and collapsed the reads into unique sequences, merging closely related sequences to remove PCR and sequencing errors. CDR3 sequences were aligned to IMGT reference sequences to assign V, D and J gene segments. For a sequence to be retained, a match of at least six nucleotides was required to both a V gene segment and a J gene segment. A rearrangement counted as productive if the CDR3 had no stop codons and remained in frame with V and J, and every other rearrangement counted as non-productive. CDR3 was defined by IMGT convention, running from the second conserved V-encoded cysteine to the conserved J-encoded phenylalanine. The earlier analysis of fewer than 750 of the donors excluded sequences that lacked an unambiguous match to a single V gene segment. In an earlier analysis of several hundred of the donors, a V segment was called functional when productive rearrangements were above 56.7%, and segregating when the standard deviation between donors exceeded 5%. A statistical classification framework was built for diagnosing cytomegalovirus status from the catalog of TCR beta chain sequences. V and J gene assignment, in a later analysis, came from comparing TCR nucleotide sequences with IMGT/GENE-DB human TR gene sequences. Using the TCRdist pipeline, a later analysis assigned CDR3 sequences along with most-parsimonious VDJ recombination scenarios. A later analysis defined each TCR beta chain by its CDR3 amino acid sequence plus V-gene family, and excluded reads lacking a unique V-gene family. As a way to deal with suspected cross-contamination and a sequencing artifact, a later analysis dropped hundreds of nucleotide sequences that were highly shared and had low generation probability. In a later analysis, a clonal expansion index was calculated for each public chain from normalized within-repertoire ranks of inferred template counts. A later analysis computed generation probabilities with a VDJ recombination model fitted to out-of-frame rearrangements, and checked the results against IGoR. In a later analysis, hypergeometric tests were used to score TCR-TCR, TCR-HLA and TCR-CMV co-occurrence, with a repertoire-size bias correction applied to TCR pairs. A later analysis estimated false discovery rates by permuting HLA or CMV assignments 20 times. A later analysis grouped co-occurring TCRs with DBSCAN, adding TCRdist sequence similarity when clustering within HLA-allele-positive subsets. Repertoires with fewer than 30,000 or more than 120,000 public chains were left out of co-occurrence clustering, as were several repertoires with anomalous nucleotide sharing. What TCRdb holds here is the immuneACCESS table cut down to in-frame rearrangements. Part of the clones is not present; checked against another copy, under half of the missing clones reflect an unresolved V gene, and the others are unexplained. Clone size and V and J calls were adopted from that table, with D and trimming inferred from the DNA. The sample data list 95,000 to 100,000 clones, and under 80% of these were observed just once. The top ten constitute 2% to 2.5% of the sample.

The sample originates from a study of cytomegalovirus exposure and HLA in healthy donors (dated by TCRdb to about 2017). Looking at the study overall: According to an earlier analysis of 550 to 750 of the donors, some 180 million T cells yielded 90 million to 130 million unique TCR beta sequences and roughly 280 Gb of sequence data. Approximately 330 gigabases of sequencing data and 75 million to 85 million unique TCR sequences made up an early release that covered several hundred HLA-typed donors. Among the roughly 400 genotyped donors, around 81% belonged to the genetic ancestry cluster associated with self-reported Caucasian donors. The study was designed to test whether signatures of past pathogen exposure could be identified by cataloging public T cell receptors. Using immunosequencing, the study profiled T cell repertoires from 500 to 800 subjects and related those repertoires to cytomegalovirus serostatus. A separate validation cohort of 100 to 150 different subjects was used in addition to the roughly 700-subject first cohort. High-throughput TCR immunosequencing, statistical association of individual TCRs with disease status, and machine learning were combined to predict cytomegalovirus infection status. In a later analysis, previously published TCR beta repertoires from 666 donors were re-analyzed and high-resolution HLA genotyping was added so that TCR occurrence patterns could be studied. In the later analysis, no new phenotypic data were used to find candidate immune exposures; instead, reliance was placed on TCR beta sequences and their occurrence across donors. An earlier analysis of approximately 580 of the donors used high-throughput TCR beta sequencing to judge whether each TCR beta V gene segment behaved as functional or pseudogenic. Donor age, sex, ethnicity and CMV serostatus were compiled alongside the repertoire data. In a later genetic analysis, genome-wide SNP genotypes for 398 of the 666 donors were used, and that subset was treated as a discovery cohort. All discovery cohort repertoires had been generated on a single sequencing platform. Class I and class II HLA loci were covered by the typing at four-digit resolution. Typing coverage differed by locus: A, B, C, DRB1 and DQB1 were typed in roughly 620-640 donors, DQA1 in around 500, DPA1 in 600 to 610, and DPB1 in around 440. Because of strong linkage in the cohort, five DR-DQ haplotypes were treated as single units for association and clustering. On average, around 240,000 unique TCR beta nucleotide sequences were sequenced per donor among a few hundred genotyped donors of the cohort, with roughly 19% of those sequences being non-productive. Findings and caveats that apply to the study as a whole: A total of 150 or so TCR beta chains were listed by the study as associated with cytomegalovirus. The classifier was reported to diagnose cytomegalovirus status with high specificity and sensitivity in both the original and validation cohorts. A further reported finding was that TCR beta sequences accurately predicted the HLA-A and HLA-B alleles for most subjects in the first cohort. When HLA alleles, especially DR and DQ, strongly co-occurred, attributing TCR associations to individual alleles was difficult. A cluster of highly shared sequence variants was judged likely to be a technical artifact of the sequencing pipeline. In a later analysis, several top co-occurrence clusters were reported to appear linked to parvovirus B19, influenza, CMV and Epstein-Barr virus. Because counts were too low, seventeen rarely observed V segments, including chromosome 9 orphons, were excluded from the earlier analysis of a few hundred of the donors. Broadly in line with IMGT annotations, most TCR beta V segments showed up in productive rearrangements about 87% or about 30% of the time in an earlier analysis of several hundred of the donors. Because HLA typing was missing for some donors at each locus, association tests included only the typed subset. Across donors, most TCR sequences were observed very rarely, whereas some public TCRs were present in many individuals. Only TCR beta chains were sequenced in this cohort, and the absence of alpha or paired-chain data limited detectable features. Sequencing depth was assumed to be roughly uniform across donors in the presence/absence analyses, though that assumption may not hold. CMV serostatus was the only immune exposure information available for the cohort. In a later analysis, the rate of TCR association differed among HLA loci, with DRB1 alleles having the most associated TCRs and HLA-C alleles having the fewest. V-gene and J-gene trimming of TCR beta chains was associated with a missense DCLRE1C variant in a later genetic analysis, and the association was replicated in an independent cohort. Some IMGT-functional V segments, including TRBV6-2 and TRBV6-3, could not be distinguished by the 87-base-pair reads and were therefore excluded. Linkage disequilibrium might explain the correlated functional status among segregating V segments, but an unknown experimental factor could not be ruled out. In a later analysis, most CMV-associated TCR beta chains were found to appear HLA-restricted, with HLA associations seemingly driven largely by CMV exposure. Specific HLA alleles were associated with 15,000 to 20,000 TCR beta sequences at a false discovery rate of 0.05 in a later analysis. In a later analysis, HLA-associated TCR beta chains showed more clonal expansion and lower generation probabilities than non-associated chains that were equally common. A few of the identified cytomegalovirus-associated TCR beta chains were confirmed in vitro to be specific for cytomegalovirus antigens. Compared with the approximately 670-donor mean, donors in an Asian-associated ancestry cluster had fewer N-insertions in productive TCRs, according to a later genetic analysis. According to the authors, the approach could potentially be generalized to other disease states and immunological phenotypes.

The CDR3 runs 16 residues from the cysteine to the phenylalanine. CDR3 DNA is the only sequence kept; it has 48 bases, read in frame from the first base. CDR1 and CDR2 were assigned from the germline V gene (reference sequence) as SEHNR and FQNEAQ. The germline V and J ends show losses of 2 bases and 4 bases respectively, and no gene match explains 3 bases of the junction. The cohort was made up of about 610 healthy bone marrow donors. At the time of sampling, every cohort member was nominally healthy, though immune exposures that went unrecorded were likely present. The donor tested CMV seronegative, placing the donor among the 352 seronegative members of the cohort. A peripheral blood sample was collected from each donor, and TCR beta sequencing was performed on peripheral blood mononuclear cells. Genomic DNA was extracted from the blood cell samples with the Qiagen DNeasy Blood Extraction Kit.

The origin of this receptor is a man in his forties or fifties in good health and CMV-seronegative. The rearranged segments are TRBV7-9 and TRBJ2-5, with 14 bases aligning to TRBD2. Sequencing was carried out using PBMCs. The nucleotides are TGTGCCAGCAGCTTATCCGGACTAGCGGGGGGAGAGACCCAGTACTTC. It specifies CASSLSGLAGGETQYF.